This TCR beta chain was sequenced in a study of T cell responses to AZD1222 COVID-19 vaccine. Points from the study as a whole: The number of AZD1222 recipients seropositive at baseline was only five to seven. Two AZD1222 doses significantly raised spike-specific TCR breadth and depth over controls. The study reported that nearly half of spike-specific TCRs target unmutated variant regions.

In germline, CDR1 is SEHNR, CDR2 FQNEAQ (reference sequence). The V segment lost 5 bases and the J segment 7 bases; nucleotides outside the gene matches: 5. The CDR3 consists of 14 residues. Profiled with immunoSEQ multiplex PCR; TCRdb holds only in-frame clones, not every one. The repertoire holds tens of thousands of clones, around 90% seen once, with around 10% in the top ten. Comment on this clone: Its target is not known.

The sample consisted of peripheral blood, taken 28 days after the second AZD1222 dose. This TCR was sampled from an adult who received the AZD1222 COVID-19 vaccine. This chain connects TRBV7-9 to TRBJ1-6, with 7 bases that match TRBD1. DNA for the CDR3: TGTGCCAGCAGCCGGGACAGACAAAATTCACCCCTCCACTTT. Protein product: CASSRDRQNSPLHF.